The 12 T cell receptor beta chains below come from one sample, sequenced in a study of metastatic and nonmetastatic thyroid tumors. Every patient was untreated before thyroid surgery. TCRdb ran MiXCR on the PCR reads. This repertoire shows about 23,000 clones, around 21% found once; its top ten account for about 26%. What was sequenced was blood. Every receptor here comes from a female donor with papillary thyroid cancer or a benign thyroid nodule (not recorded which). Some clones in this sample may be carry-over from other donors' samples.

This clone was picked up many times. V is TRBV20-1 and J is TRBJ2-3, with a possible D match to TRBD1 (6 bases). The CDR3 is 16 residues long. Trimming left V 0 bases short and J 2 bases short, with 15 bases between. CDR1 and CDR2 from the germline V gene are DFQATT and SNEGSKA (reference sequence). CDR3 amino acids: CSARDQRGQSTDTQYF. The CDR3 nucleotides read TGCAGTGCTAGAGATCAACGCGGACAGTCCACAGATACGCAGTATTTT.

This clone appeared a few times. V and J are TRBV27 and TRBJ2-7; 10 nucleotides match TRBD2. Germline-derived CDR1 and CDR2 are MNHEY and SMNVEV (reference sequence). This CDR3 contains 17 residues. Trimming took 5 bases from V and 5 from J; bases not matched to a gene: 15. CDR3 in amino acids: CASSDSHPSGSLNEQYF. CDR3 in DNA: TGTGCCAGCAGTGACTCTCATCCTAGCGGGAGTTTAAACGAGCAGTACTTC.

In its sample, this clone ranks as medium-sized. This chain uses TRBV6-2 or TRBV6-3 with TRBJ1-1; 7 bases align to TRBD1. CDR1 is MNHEY, CDR2 SVGEGT, per germline. CDR3 length: 11 residues. Trimming at V came to 6 bases and at J to 11 bases, leaving 6 bases not matched to a gene. The CDR3, as DNA: TGTGCCAGCAGGGACAGGAGTTTTGCTTTCTTT. It encodes CASRDRSFAFF.

By its share, this clone is medium-sized. The chain combines TRBV27 with TRBJ2-7; no reliable D call. Trimming took off 8 bases at V and 4 bases at J, with 15 bases between the two ends. CDR3 length: 13 amino acids. Germline CDR1 reads MNHEY; CDR2 reads SMNVEV (reference sequence). In nucleotides, the CDR3 is TGTGCCAGCCGAGGAATCTCTAGTTACGAGCAGTACTTC. It encodes CASRGISSYEQYF.

This clone was counted only a few times. Given a much more abundant clone one base away, this may be a read error. CDR3 nucleotides: TGTGCCAGTAGTGGACAGGGGGCTGAGACCCATTACTTC. Translating it yields CASSGQGAETHYF. This chain connects TRBV19 to TRBJ2-5, with 11 bases identical to TRBD1. CDR1 and CDR2 from the germline V gene are LNHDA and SQIVND (reference sequence). This CDR3 spans 13 amino acids.

The V call is TRBV7-2, the J call TRBJ2-7; D is possibly TRBD1 (5 bases). V was pared by 2 bases and J by 0 bases, with 8 bases between. Per the germline V gene, CDR1 is SGHTA and CDR2 is FQGNSA. The CDR3 extends over 14 amino acids. The CDR3 spells CASSLWTSSYEQYF. The CDR3 region has the DNA TGTGCCAGCAGCTTATGGACAAGCTCCTACGAGCAGTACTTC.

The gene calls are TRBV30 and TRBJ2-4, with 12 positions matching TRBD2. The V and J ends lost 0 bases and 0 bases, in that order; junction bases with no gene match: 12. The CDR3 length is 20 residues. Germline V gene data show CDR1 as GTSNPN and CDR2 as SVGIG (reference sequence). For the CDR3, the DNA is TGTGCCTGGAGTGTAGTGCCGGGACTAGCGGGTACCCTAGCCAAAAACATTCAGTACTTC. It translates to CAWSVVPGLAGTLAKNIQYF.

In regard to this clone: A junction boundary mismatches the germline segment, possibly from a read error. V and J are TRBV11-2 and TRBJ2-5; D unresolved. Germline CDR1 reads SGHAT; CDR2 reads FQNNGV. The CDR3 contains 14 residues. DNA of the CDR3: TGTGCCAGCAGCCTAGATGGGAAAGAAGAGACCCAGTACTTC. Translating it yields CASSLDGKEETQYF.

In this sample, this clone turned up many times. The V gene is TRBV7-2, the J gene TRBJ2-7; weak D call: TRBD1 (6 bases). The CDR3 totals 14 residues. Deletions cut 2 bases from V and 2 bases from J, with 10 bases between. Looked up from germline, CDR1 is SGHTA and CDR2 is FQGNSA. CDR3 in DNA: TGTGCCAGCAGCTTAAGACAGGCCACCTACGAGCAGTACTTC. Amino acid sequence: CASSLRQATYEQYF.

The gene calls are TRBV6-1 and TRBJ2-2, with TRBD2 as a possible D gene (6 bases). Trimming removed 10 bases from V and 4 bases from J, with 13 bases in between. CDR1 and CDR2 (germline): MNHNS, SASEGT. This CDR3 spans 13 amino acids. The CDR3 region is CATVAVGTGELFF. The DNA for the CDR3 is TGTGCCACCGTAGCGGTGGGCACCGGGGAGCTGTTTTTT.

This clone has only a few counts. This chain uses TRBV11-2 with TRBJ2-7; TRBD2 might be the D (6 bases). Germline CDR1 SGHAT, CDR2 FQNNGV. The CDR3 is 17 residues long. Trimming removed 5 bases from V and 0 bases from J, with 20 bases in between. The CDR3: CASSAGDGSPSSYEQYF. The CDR3 coding sequence is TGTGCCAGCAGCGCCGGGGACGGGAGTCCCTCCTCCTACGAGCAGTACTTC.

In this sample, this clone turned up many times. The junction departs from germline at one end; a sequencing error may be responsible. The V and J genes are TRBV9 and TRBJ2-7, with 8 bases lining up with TRBD2. CDR3 size: 15 residues. Germline CDR1 SGDLS, CDR2 YYNGEE. The CDR3 protein is CASSVGGAGGLERYF. In DNA form, the CDR3 reads TGTGCCAGCAGCGTAGGGGGCGCGGGAGGACTCGAGCGGTACTTC.